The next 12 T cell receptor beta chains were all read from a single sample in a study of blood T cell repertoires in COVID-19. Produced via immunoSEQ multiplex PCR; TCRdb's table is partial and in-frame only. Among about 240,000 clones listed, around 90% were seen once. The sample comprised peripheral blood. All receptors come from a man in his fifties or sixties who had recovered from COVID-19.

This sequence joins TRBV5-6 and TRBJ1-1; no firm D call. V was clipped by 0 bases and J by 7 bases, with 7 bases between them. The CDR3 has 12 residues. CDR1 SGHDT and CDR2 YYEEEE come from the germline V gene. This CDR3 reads CASSLVRGEAFF. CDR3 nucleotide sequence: TGTGCCAGCAGCTTGGTGCGTGGTGAAGCTTTCTTT.

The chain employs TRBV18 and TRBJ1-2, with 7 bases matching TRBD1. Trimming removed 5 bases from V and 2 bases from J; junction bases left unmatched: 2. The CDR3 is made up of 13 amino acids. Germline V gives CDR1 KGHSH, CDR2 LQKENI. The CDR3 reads CASSEDRNYGYTF. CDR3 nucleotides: TGTGCCAGCTCAGAGGACAGGAACTATGGCTACACCTTC.

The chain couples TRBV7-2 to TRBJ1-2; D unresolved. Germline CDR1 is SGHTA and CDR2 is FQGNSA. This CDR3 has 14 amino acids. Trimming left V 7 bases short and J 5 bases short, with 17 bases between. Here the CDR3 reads CASNLSPGNYGYTF. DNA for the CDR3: TGTGCCAGCAACCTCTCGCCGGGTAATTATGGCTACACCTTC.

CDR3 coding DNA: TGTGCCAGCAGCTTAGGACAGTCTCCCTGGGAGACCCAGTACTTC. Translation gives CASSLGQSPWETQYF. J is TRBJ2-5 and V is TRBV7-9; weak D call: TRBD1 (5 bases). Trimming cost V 1 base and J 5 bases, with 14 bases left between them. CDR3 length: 15 residues. CDR1 is SEHNR and CDR2 is FQNEAQ in the germline V gene (reference sequence).

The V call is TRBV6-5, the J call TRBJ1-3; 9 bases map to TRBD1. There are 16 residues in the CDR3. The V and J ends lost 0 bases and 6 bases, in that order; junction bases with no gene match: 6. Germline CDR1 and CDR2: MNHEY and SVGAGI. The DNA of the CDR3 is TGTGCCAGCAGTTACTCTACAGGGGGCGAAGCAAACACCATATATTTT. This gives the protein CASSYSTGGEANTIYF.

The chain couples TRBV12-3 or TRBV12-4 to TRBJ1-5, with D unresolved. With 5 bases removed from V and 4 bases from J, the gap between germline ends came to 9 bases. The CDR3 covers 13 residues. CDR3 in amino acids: CASSQSMNQPQHF. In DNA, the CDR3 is TGTGCCAGCAGTCAGTCCATGAATCAGCCCCAGCATTTT.

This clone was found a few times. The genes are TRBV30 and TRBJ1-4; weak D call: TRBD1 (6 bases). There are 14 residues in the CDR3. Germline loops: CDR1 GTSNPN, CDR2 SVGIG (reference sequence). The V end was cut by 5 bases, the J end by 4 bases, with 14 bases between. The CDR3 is CAWGPGQYNEKLFF. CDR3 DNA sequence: TGTGCCTGGGGACCGGGACAATATAATGAAAAACTGTTTTTT.

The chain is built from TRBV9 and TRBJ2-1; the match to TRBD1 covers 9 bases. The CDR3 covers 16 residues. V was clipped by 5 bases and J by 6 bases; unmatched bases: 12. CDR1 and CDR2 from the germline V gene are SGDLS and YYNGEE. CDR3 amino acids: CASRKGTGRWSNEQFF. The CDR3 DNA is TGTGCCAGCAGAAAGGGGACAGGGCGGTGGAGCAATGAGCAGTTCTTC.

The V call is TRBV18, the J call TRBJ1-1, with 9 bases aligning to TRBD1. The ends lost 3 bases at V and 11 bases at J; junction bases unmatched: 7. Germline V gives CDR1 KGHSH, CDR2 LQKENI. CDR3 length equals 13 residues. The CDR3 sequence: CASSPGTGLWAFF. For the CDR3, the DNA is TGTGCCAGCTCACCTGGGACAGGGCTGTGGGCTTTCTTT.

The chain's CDR3 is CASSPGQRTLTEAFF. As DNA, the CDR3 is TGTGCCAGCTCACCGGGACAGAGGACCCTCACTGAAGCTTTCTTT. This chain joins TRBV18 and TRBJ1-1; TRBD1 aligns across 7 bases. The germline V gene has CDR1 KGHSH and CDR2 LQKENI. This CDR3 has 15 amino acids. The V and J ends lost 3 bases and 4 bases, in that order; junction bases with no gene match: 8.

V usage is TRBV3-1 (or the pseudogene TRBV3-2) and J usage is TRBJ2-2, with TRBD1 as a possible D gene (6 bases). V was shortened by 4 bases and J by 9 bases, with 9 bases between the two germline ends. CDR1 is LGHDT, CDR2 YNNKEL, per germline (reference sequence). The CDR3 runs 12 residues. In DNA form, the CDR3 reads TGTGCCAGCAGCCTCCGGGACAGGGAGCTGTTTTTT. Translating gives CASSLRDRELFF.

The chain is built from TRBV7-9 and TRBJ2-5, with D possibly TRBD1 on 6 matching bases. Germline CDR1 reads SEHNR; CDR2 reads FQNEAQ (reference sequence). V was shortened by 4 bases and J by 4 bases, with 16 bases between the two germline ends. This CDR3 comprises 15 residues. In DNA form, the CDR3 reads TGTGCCAGCAGCTCAAGAGGGCCCAGGGGAGAGACCCAGTACTTC. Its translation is CASSSRGPRGETQYF.